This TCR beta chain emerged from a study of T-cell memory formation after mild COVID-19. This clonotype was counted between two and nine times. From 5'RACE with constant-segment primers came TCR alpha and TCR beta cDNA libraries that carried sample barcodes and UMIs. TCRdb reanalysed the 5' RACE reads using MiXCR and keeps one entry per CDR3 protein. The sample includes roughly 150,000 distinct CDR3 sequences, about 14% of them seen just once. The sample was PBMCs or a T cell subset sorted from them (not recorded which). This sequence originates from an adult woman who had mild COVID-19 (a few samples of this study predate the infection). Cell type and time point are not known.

CDR3 bases: TGCGCCAGCAGCTTGTTTGTTGGCACTGAAGCTTTCTTT. Translating it yields CASSLFVGTEAFF. This sequence joins TRBV5-1 and TRBJ1-1; D is ambiguous. V shed 1 base and J shed 4 bases, with 8 bases lying between them. In germline, CDR1 is SGHRS, CDR2 YFSETQ. The CDR3 sequence is 13 residues long.